The 16 T cell receptor beta chains below all came from one sample that was sequenced in a study of T cell responses to AZD1222 COVID-19 vaccine. The assay was immunoSEQ multiplex PCR, and TCRdb's table has in-frame clones only and misses some. The sample shows about 120,000 clones, approximately 89% of them seen only once. Sequenced here: peripheral blood, sampled on day 0 of AZD1222 vaccination. The source is an adult in good health.

This clone was detected only once. This chain joins TRBV7-2 and TRBJ2-1; 9 nucleotides agree with TRBD1. Trimming at V came to 3 bases and at J to 1 base, leaving 4 bases not matched to a gene. CDR1 is SGHTA and CDR2 is FQGNSA in the germline V gene. The CDR3 covers 16 residues. CDR3 region: CASSLFGTGSYNEQFF. In DNA, the CDR3 is TGTGCCAGCAGCTTGTTCGGGACAGGGTCCTACAATGAGCAGTTCTTC.

The chain combines TRBV30 with TRBJ1-3; no reliable D call. Germline V gene data show CDR1 as GTSNPN and CDR2 as SVGIG (reference sequence). V lost 5 bases to trimming and J lost 2 bases, with 7 bases between them. The CDR3 totals 12 residues. The CDR3 DNA reads as TGTGCCTGGGGCCTAGCTGGAAACACCATATATTTT. It encodes CAWGLAGNTIYF.

The CDR3 loop reads CASSWATGVKYEQYF. The CDR3 DNA sequence: TGTGCCAGCAGTTGGGCGACAGGGGTGAAGTACGAGCAGTACTTC. The rearrangement links TRBV28 to TRBJ2-7; 8 nucleotides match TRBD1. Germline V gene data show CDR1 as MDHEN and CDR2 as SYDVKM. This CDR3 has 15 amino acids. V gave up 4 bases and J gave up 4 bases; unmatched junction bases: 9. Full variable domain (missing parts from reference TRBV28 and TRBJ2-7): DVKVTQSSRYLVKRTGEKVFLECVQDMDHENMFWYRQDPGLGLRLIYFSYDVKMKEKGDIPEGYSVSREKKERFSLILESASTNQTSMYLCASSWATGVKYEQYFGPGTRLTVT.

The chain recombines TRBV5-6 with TRBJ2-3; D gene unclear. CDR3 size: 13 residues. CDR1 SGHDT and CDR2 YYEEEE come from the germline V gene. Between the trimmed V and J ends, which lost 1 base and 3 bases, there was a span of 6 bases. The CDR3 region has the DNA TGTGCCAGCAGCTTGATTGGGACAGATACGCAGTATTTT. Translated, it gives CASSLIGTDTQYF.

CDR3 bases: TGTGCCAGCAGCGTAAATAGCAATCAGCCCCAGCATTTT. Residues: CASSVNSNQPQHF. V is TRBV9 and J is TRBJ1-5; D call uncertain. V was cut by 1 base and J by 0 bases, with 2 bases left in between. Germline V gene lookup returns CDR1 SGDLS and CDR2 YYNGEE. The CDR3 length is 13 residues.

This clone turned up a few times. The DNA for the CDR3 is TGTGCCAGCAGCCCCCAAGGAGGACCCTCAAGGGAAGCTTTCTTT. Translating gives CASSPQGGPSREAFF. The chain links TRBV4-2 to TRBJ1-1; the D is unclear. Germline V gives CDR1 LGHNA, CDR2 YNFKEQ. Trimming took off 4 bases at V and 8 bases at J, with 20 bases between the two ends. The CDR3 loop spans 15 amino acids.

This chain joins TRBV7-9 and TRBJ1-1; 9 positions agree with TRBD1. Per the germline V gene, CDR1 is SEHNR and CDR2 is FQNEAQ (reference sequence). With 0 bases clipped from V and 5 bases from J, the junction kept 1 base outside the gene matches. The CDR3 consists of 14 residues. This CDR3 is CASSLAGQGTEAFF. CDR3 nucleotide sequence: TGTGCCAGCAGCTTAGCAGGACAGGGGACTGAAGCTTTCTTT.

J is TRBJ2-3 and V is TRBV7-2; TRBD1 matches at 7 bases. The V segment lost 3 bases and the J segment 7 bases; nucleotides outside the gene matches: 7. The germline CDR1 and CDR2 sequences are SGHTA and FQGNSA. The CDR3 length is 14 residues. CDR3 sequence (DNA): TGTGCCAGCAGCTTCTCGAGGGGGCGAAATACGCAGTATTTT. Its translation is CASSFSRGRNTQYF.

V and J are TRBV2 and TRBJ1-2, with TRBD1 identical over 7 bases. J was trimmed by 1 base and V by 4 bases; bases with no gene match: 6. The germline gives CDR1 SNHLY, CDR2 FYNNEI. CDR3 length: 15 residues. The CDR3, as DNA: TGTGCCAGCAGTGCGGGACAGTCGTATAACTATGGCTACACCTTC. It encodes CASSAGQSYNYGYTF.

The V gene is TRBV19, the J gene TRBJ1-2, with 8 bases lining up with TRBD1. V dropped 8 bases and J dropped 3; count of bases not matched to a gene: 11. The germline V gene encodes CDR1 LNHDA and CDR2 SQIVND (reference sequence). This CDR3 spans 15 amino acids. The CDR3 here is CASRYQTGGYYGYTF. The CDR3 nucleotides are TGTGCCAGTCGCTACCAAACAGGGGGATACTATGGCTACACCTTC.

This clone has just a few counts. The rearrangement links TRBV2 to TRBJ1-3; possible D gene TRBD1, 5 bases. Looked up from germline, CDR1 is SNHLY and CDR2 is FYNNEI. Trimming left V 9 bases short and J 0 bases short, with 12 bases between. The CDR3 covers 14 residues. For the CDR3, the DNA is TGTGCCAGTGGGGCCCCGAGCTCTGGAAACACCATATATTTT. Amino acid sequence: CASGAPSSGNTIYF.

Comment on this clone: Other DNA sequences in this sample translate to the same CDR3. V usage is TRBV12-3 or TRBV12-4 and J usage is TRBJ1-1; the D is unclear. The length of the CDR3 is 12 residues. V shed 3 bases and J shed 1 base, with 3 bases lying between them. The DNA of the CDR3 is TGTGCCAGCAGTTTCCGGAACACTGAAGCTTTCTTT. Protein sequence: CASSFRNTEAFF.

The chain links TRBV19 to TRBJ2-3; TRBD2 matches at 7 bases. After removal of 6 bases from V and 6 bases from J, the junction contained 9 bases not matched to a gene. Germline V CDR1 and CDR2: LNHDA, SQIVND (reference sequence). CDR3 length: 14 residues. CDR3 in amino acids: CASSPHSGGDTQYF. CDR3 DNA: TGTGCCAGTAGCCCCCACTCCGGGGGGGATACGCAGTATTTT. Full variable domain (remainder filled in from reference TRBV19 and TRBJ2-3): DGGITQSPKYLFRKEGQNVTLSCEQNLNHDAMYWYRQDPGQGLRLIYYSQIVNDFQKGDIAEGYSVSREKKESFPLTVTSAQKNPTAFYLCASSPHSGGDTQYFGPGTRLTVL.

This chain joins TRBV11-2 and TRBJ1-1; D not certain. This CDR3 is 12 amino acids long. The V gene lost 5 bases and the J gene lost 0 bases, with 4 bases spanning the gap. The germline V gene encodes CDR1 SGHAT and CDR2 FQNNGV. Written as DNA, the CDR3 is TGTGCCAGCAGCCTCATGAACACTGAAGCTTTCTTT. Translating it yields CASSLMNTEAFF.

The rearrangement links TRBV18 to TRBJ1-1, with 7 positions matching TRBD1. Per germline, CDR1 KGHSH and CDR2 LQKENI. J was trimmed by 11 bases and V by 3 bases; bases with no gene match: 9. The CDR3 totals 13 residues. This chain's CDR3 is CASSPQTQGNAFF. CDR3 sequence (DNA): TGTGCCAGCTCACCTCAGACACAGGGGAACGCTTTCTTT. The full variable domain, its missing parts supplied by reference TRBV18 and TRBJ1-1, is NAGVMQNPRHLVRRRGQEARLRCSPMKGHSHVYWYRQLPEEGLKFMVYLQKENIIDESGMPKERFSAEFPKEGPSILRIQQVVRGDSAAYFCASSPQTQGNAFFGQGTRLTVV.

The CDR3 loop is CASSLASRGNQPQHF. In nucleotides, the CDR3 is TGTGCCAGCAGCTTAGCGTCCAGGGGGAATCAGCCCCAGCATTTT. The V gene is TRBV7-8, the J gene TRBJ1-5; 7 bases match TRBD1. The CDR3 totals 15 residues. In germline, CDR1 is SGHVS, CDR2 FQNEAQ. The ends lost 0 bases at V and 4 bases at J; junction bases unmatched: 3.